The present entry profiles one T cell receptor (beta chain) with its context. The V and J ends lost 2 bases and 1 base respectively, with 14 bases between them. CDR1 SGHVS and CDR2 FNYEAQ come from the germline V gene. This CDR3 spans 17 amino acids. The data stem from a study of blood T cell repertoires in COVID-19. Study-wide background: The United States, Italy and Spain provided the acute and convalescent COVID-19 samples.

Methods used by the authors: Nucleated cell counts were estimated from reference gene primer amplification. The table came from immunoSEQ multiplex PCR; TCRdb's copy has only in-frame clones and leaves some out. The DNA was the basis for D and trimming; V, J and clone size are from that table. The data contain 130,000 to 150,000 clones, over 70% of them singletons. Sequencing was done on a sample of peripheral blood. The TCR was taken from a man aged 45-65 years who had recovered from COVID-19. The rearrangement joins TRBV7-6 to TRBJ2-2; D is unclear. CDR3 sequence: CASSLQLSPRNTGELFF. Here the CDR3 DNA reads TGTGCCAGCAGCTTACAACTTAGCCCCAGGAACACCGGGGAGCTGTTTTTT.